The clone carrying this T cell receptor (beta chain) was counted between two and nine times. Its antigen is unidentified. This record comes from a study of CD8 T cells in ankylosing spondylitis. TCRdb ran MiXCR on the 5' RACE reads and lists one entry per CDR3 protein. This table has about 90,000 distinct CDR3 sequences, roughly 10% appearing once. This CDR3 contains 18 residues. Findings of the study overall: There were earlier reports of some motif variants in reactive arthritis synovial fluid and blood. It was reported that disease-linked clones were significantly enriched in matched ankylosing spondylitis synovial fluid. Characteristic of ankylosing spondylitis blood, it appeared, was a TCR beta motif comprising roughly eight highly homologous variants.

The sample consisted of blood, either unsorted or a sorted T cell fraction (not recorded which). The chain joins TRBV21-1 to TRBJ2-7; TRBD1 reflects the table's D call only, with no check against the DNA. TRBV21-1 corresponds to a pseudogene. The source is a male donor with ankylosing spondylitis. The CDR3 region is CASSTQQRETEGDYEQYV. The DNA of the CDR3 is TGTGCCAGCAGCACCCAGCAAAGAGAGACAGAGGGGGACTACGAGCAGTACGTC.